This TCR beta chain is drawn from a study of OX40 agonist ivuxolimab in advanced cancers. The germline gives CDR1 ENHRY, CDR2 SYGVKD. V lost 2 bases and J lost 1, with 12 bases in between. CDR3 size: 15 residues. Assay: immunoSEQ multiplex PCR; the TCRdb copy retains only in-frame clones and omits some. The sample contains approximately 66,000 clones, more than 70% of which appear only once. The sequence was collected from an adult with an advanced solid tumor such as melanoma, head and neck, liver or kidney cancer. This rearrangement joins TRBV10-3 to TRBJ2-7; D may be TRBD2 (6 bases). This specimen was CD4+ or CD8+ T cells sorted from blood, taken in a trial of the OX40 agonist ivuxolimab. In nucleotides, the CDR3 is TGTGCCATCAGTGAGCCGGGACTGCCGTCCTACGAGCAGTACTTC. Protein: CAISEPGLPSYEQYF.